These 23 T cell receptor beta chains share one sample of origin, sequenced in a study of T cell repertoires in cytomegalovirus infection. TCRdb called the reads again in MiXCR, with one record for every CDR3 protein. The sample records 650,000 to 900,000 distinct CDR3 sequences, 25% to 35% being singletons. Their cognate antigens are unknown. Specimen: cultured CD8+ T cells from PBMCs, collected from culture after CMV antigen stimulation. The receptors come from a human donor in good health (CMV status not recorded). Some clones in this sample may be carry-over from other donors' samples.

The table lists this clonotype with a few counts. The rearrangement joins TRBV6-6 to TRBJ1-2; D is undetermined. The CDR3 consists of 15 residues. CDR1 and CDR2 (germline): MNHNY, SVGAGI (reference sequence). Between the trimmed V and J ends, which lost 5 bases and 0 bases, there was a span of 13 bases. DNA of the CDR3: TGTGCCAGCAGTGCGCAGAGCGCCGCTAACTATGGCTACACCTTC. Amino acids: CASSAQSAANYGYTF.

The chain joins TRBV7-4 to TRBJ2-1; D perhaps matches TRBD2 (5 bases). The CDR3 totals 14 residues. V gave up 4 bases and J gave up 6 bases, with 13 bases separating them. Germline-derived CDR1 and CDR2 are SGHVT and SQSDAQ. The CDR3 nucleotides are TGTGCCAGCAGCTCACACCGGGATTTCAATGAGCAGTTCTTC. Amino acid sequence: CASSSHRDFNEQFF.

The rearrangement uses TRBV7-6 and TRBJ2-3; D gene unclear. V was clipped by 0 bases and J by 6 bases, with 7 bases between them. The CDR3 has 13 amino acids. Germline assignment: CDR1 SGHVS and CDR2 FNYEAQ. CDR3 coding DNA: TGTGCCAGCAGCTTAGCCCTCCACGATACGCAGTATTTT. Amino acid sequence: CASSLALHDTQYF.

The CDR3 protein is CASSYSLGGKLNSPLHF. For the CDR3, the DNA is TGTGCCAGCAGTTACTCTCTGGGGGGCAAGTTGAATTCACCCCTCCACTTT. V is TRBV6-5 and J is TRBJ1-6, with D possibly TRBD1 on 6 matching bases. Trimming took 0 bases from V and 7 from J, leaving 16 bases between them. The length of the CDR3 is 17 residues. The germline CDR1 and CDR2 sequences are MNHEY and SVGAGI.

The chain is built from TRBV12-3 or TRBV12-4 and TRBJ1-2, with 8 bases identical to TRBD1. The CDR3 consists of 15 residues. The J segment lost 3 bases and the V segment lost 6 bases, leaving 9 bases of the junction unmatched. CDR3 DNA sequence: TGTGCCAGCAGCCCGACAGGGGCGCGGGACTATGGCTACACCTTC. Translation: CASSPTGARDYGYTF.

This clonotype occurred a few times. The chain couples TRBV4-1 to TRBJ2-7; 11 bases map to TRBD1. The CDR3 sequence is 15 residues long. V lost 3 bases, J lost 6 bases, and 7 bases stayed unmatched. The germline gives CDR1 MGHRA, CDR2 YSYEKL. The CDR3 region has the DNA TGCGCCAGCAGCCATAGACCGGGACAGGGGGTCGAGCAGTACTTC. Its protein product is CASSHRPGQGVEQYF.

The CDR3, as DNA: TGCAGTGCTACGAACAAAGGATGGGACATTCAGTACTTC. Translated: CSATNKGWDIQYF. V usage is TRBV20-1 and J usage is TRBJ2-4; D remains unclear. Germline V lookup: CDR1 DFQATT, CDR2 SNEGSKA (reference sequence). The CDR3 is 13 amino acids. Trimming left V 4 bases short and J 8 bases short, with 15 bases between.

This clonotype appeared a few times. The chain carries TRBV12-3 or TRBV12-4 and TRBJ2-7, with D possibly matching TRBD1 (6 bases). V was clipped by 3 bases and J by 7 bases, with 22 bases between them. This CDR3 comprises 16 residues. The CDR3 reads CASSFSRGDRLGEQYF. CDR3 nucleotide sequence: TGTGCCAGCAGTTTTTCCCGAGGCGACAGGTTAGGTGAGCAGTACTTC.

This sequence joins TRBV6-2 or TRBV6-3 and TRBJ2-2, with D tentatively TRBD2 (5 bases). The CDR3 loop spans 15 amino acids. V was cut by 6 bases and J by 2 bases, with 13 bases left in between. From germline, CDR1 is MNHEY and CDR2 SVGEGT. CDR3 coding DNA: TGTGCCAGCAGCGGGGATTGGACTAACACCGGGGAGCTGTTTTTT. It yields the protein CASSGDWTNTGELFF.

V usage is TRBV7-9 and J usage is TRBJ2-1; 9 positions match TRBD2. The V segment lost 7 bases and the J segment 7 bases; nucleotides outside the gene matches: 17. CDR1 and CDR2 (germline): SEHNR, FQNEAQ (reference sequence). The length of the CDR3 is 17 residues. The CDR3 region is CASIPSPLAGPGNEQFF. Here the CDR3 DNA reads TGTGCCAGCATCCCCTCCCCGCTAGCGGGGCCTGGGAATGAGCAGTTCTTC.

The J gene is TRBJ2-2, the V gene TRBV2; TRBD1 matches 8 bases. This CDR3 is built from 17 residues. CDR1 and CDR2 (germline): SNHLY, FYNNEI. V was pared by 1 base and J by 5 bases, with 9 bases of the junction left unmatched. Here the CDR3 DNA reads TGTGCCAGCAGTGAAGGGACAGGGTTGGCGGAAACCGGGGAGCTGTTTTTT. This translates into CASSEGTGLAETGELFF.

This clonotype was counted only a few times. The CDR3 is CASSIPGLPSQPQHF. CDR3 coding DNA: TGTGCCAGCAGCATCCCGGGTCTACCTTCTCAGCCCCAGCATTTT. The V and J genes are TRBV6-2 or TRBV6-3 and TRBJ1-5, with D unresolved. Germline assignment: CDR1 MNHEY and CDR2 SVGEGT. CDR3 length: 15 residues. Between the trimmed V and J ends, which lost 6 bases and 6 bases, there was a span of 18 bases.

In its sample, this clonotype was seen once. V is TRBV7-2 and J is TRBJ1-5; D perhaps matches TRBD1 (6 bases). Germline CDR1 SGHTA, CDR2 FQGNSA. CDR3 size: 14 residues. The V and J ends lost 5 bases and 8 bases respectively, with 16 bases between them. The CDR3: CASSLPGAVEPQHF. The CDR3 DNA reads as TGTGCCAGCAGCCTCCCAGGGGCCGTGGAGCCCCAGCATTTT.

This chain links TRBV6-6 with TRBJ2-1; 8 nucleotides match TRBD2. CDR3 length: 15 residues. Looked up from germline, CDR1 is MNHNY and CDR2 is SVGAGI (reference sequence). V lost 10 bases to trimming and J lost 7 bases; unmatched junction nucleotides: 15. The CDR3 is CATTPRSGGSNEQFF. CDR3 DNA sequence: TGTGCCACCACACCACGATCGGGGGGGAGTAATGAGCAGTTCTTC.

Only a few counts were recorded for this clonotype. As DNA, the CDR3 is TGTGCCAGCAGTTACCAGGGGACCTATGGCTACACCTTC. It is translated as CASSYQGTYGYTF. The V gene is TRBV6-5, the J gene TRBJ1-2; D is possibly TRBD1 (6 bases). The CDR3 contains 13 residues. With 2 bases removed from V and 4 bases from J, the gap between germline ends came to 8 bases. Germline CDR1 reads MNHEY; CDR2 reads SVGAGI.

This clonotype has only a few counts. V and J are TRBV15 and TRBJ1-4; D is perhaps TRBD1 (5 bases). This CDR3 is 12 amino acids long. V was shortened by 5 bases and J by 10 bases, with 11 bases between the two germline ends. Germline CDR1 LNHNV, CDR2 YYDKDF (reference sequence). The CDR3 is CATSAKGVKLFF. The CDR3 bases are TGTGCCACCAGCGCTAAAGGGGTAAAACTGTTTTTT.

The genes are TRBV19 and TRBJ1-1; D gene uncertain. V was trimmed by 3 bases and J by 4 bases, leaving 18 bases between them. This CDR3 region has 16 residues. CDR1 and CDR2 (germline): LNHDA, SQIVND (reference sequence). The CDR3 loop reads CASSMLFSGEITEAFF. Here the CDR3 DNA reads TGTGCCAGTAGTATGCTATTCAGCGGGGAAATCACTGAAGCTTTCTTT.

This clonotype was seen more than once but under ten times. The chain recombines TRBV7-6 with TRBJ1-1, with TRBD1 matching over 11 bases. CDR1 is SGHVS and CDR2 is FNYEAQ in the germline V gene. There are 17 residues in the CDR3. Losses at the gene ends were 4 bases for V and 2 bases for J; bases not matched to a gene: 9. CDR3 DNA sequence: TGTGCCAGCAGCTCTCGGGACAGGGGGTGGGAAAACACTGAAGCTTTCTTT. Protein: CASSSRDRGWENTEAFF.

This clonotype was recorded at least ten times. The V call is TRBV7-2, the J call TRBJ2-1; TRBD1 is a possible D gene (5 bases). The V gene's germline CDR1 is SGHTA and CDR2 FQGNSA. CDR3 length: 13 amino acids. Trimming shortened V by 5 bases and J by 6 bases, and 11 bases separated the two germline ends. CDR3 in DNA: TGTGCCAGCAGCCCGCGACAGTCCAATGAGCAGTTCTTC. It yields the protein CASSPRQSNEQFF. The variable domain in full, completed from reference TRBV7-2 and TRBJ2-1, reads GAGVSQSPSNKVTEKGKDVELRCDPISGHTALYWYRQSLGQGLEFLIYFQGNSAPDKSGLPSDRFSAERTGGSVSTLTIQRTQQEDSAVYLCASSPRQSNEQFFGPGTRLTVL.

This clonotype has a count of ten or more. The chain joins TRBV19 to TRBJ1-2, with 9 bases matching TRBD1. J was trimmed by 3 bases and V by 5 bases; bases with no gene match: 7. Germline loops: CDR1 LNHDA, CDR2 SQIVND (reference sequence). This CDR3 spans 15 amino acids. The CDR3 loop reads CASSLLQGADYGYTF. The CDR3 nucleotides are TGTGCCAGTAGTCTCCTACAGGGGGCGGACTATGGCTACACCTTC. The entire variable domain, with the rest obtained from reference TRBV19 and TRBJ1-2, is as follows: DGGITQSPKYLFRKEGQNVTLSCEQNLNHDAMYWYRQDPGQGLRLIYYSQIVNDFQKGDIAEGYSVSREKKESFPLTVTSAQKNPTAFYLCASSLLQGADYGYTFGSGTRLTVV.

This clonotype was seen a single time. The chain carries TRBV29-1 and TRBJ1-2, with D maybe TRBD1 (5 bases). The CDR3 has 12 amino acids. Germline V CDR1 and CDR2: SQVTM, ANQGSEA. The V and J ends lost 6 bases and 4 bases respectively, with 12 bases between them. The CDR3 sequence: CSVDQGRYGYTF. CDR3 DNA sequence: TGCAGCGTCGATCAGGGACGCTATGGCTACACCTTC.

The genes are TRBV27 and TRBJ2-4, with D maybe TRBD2 (6 bases). The CDR3 sequence is 16 residues long. Germline V gives CDR1 MNHEY, CDR2 SMNVEV (reference sequence). The V and J ends lost 6 bases and 9 bases respectively, with 24 bases between them. CDR3 in amino acids: CASSSGLARVVGIQYF. In DNA form, the CDR3 reads TGTGCCAGCAGCTCTGGTCTAGCGCGGGTTGTGGGCATTCAGTACTTC.

The chain is built from TRBV6-1 and TRBJ2-7; 8 bases line up with TRBD1. The CDR3 totals 16 residues. Trimming cost V 2 bases and J 1 base; bases outside gene matches: 7. Germline V gene sequence: CDR1 MNHNS, CDR2 SASEGT. The CDR3 DNA follows: TGTGCCAGCAGTGAATGGGACAGGTACCTTTCCTACGAGCAGTACTTC. It yields the protein CASSEWDRYLSYEQYF.